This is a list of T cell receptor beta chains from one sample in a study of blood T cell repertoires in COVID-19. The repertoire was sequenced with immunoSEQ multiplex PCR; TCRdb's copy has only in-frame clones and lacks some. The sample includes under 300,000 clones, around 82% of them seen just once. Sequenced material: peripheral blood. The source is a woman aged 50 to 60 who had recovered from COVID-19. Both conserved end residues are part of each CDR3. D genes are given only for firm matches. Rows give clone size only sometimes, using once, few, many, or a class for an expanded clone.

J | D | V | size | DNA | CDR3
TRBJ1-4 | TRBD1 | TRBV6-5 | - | TGTGCCAGCAGCGGACTGGGACAGGGAACGGAAAAACTGTTTTTT | CASSGLGQGTEKLFF
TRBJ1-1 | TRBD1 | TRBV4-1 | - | TGCGCCAGCAGCCTTGGACAGGGGGCAAACACTGAAGCTTTCTTT | CASSLGQGANTEAFF
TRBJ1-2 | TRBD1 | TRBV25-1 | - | TGTGCCAGCAGTTCGACAGGGAACTATGGCTACACCTTC | CASSSTGNYGYTF
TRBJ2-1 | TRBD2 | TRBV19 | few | TGTGCCAGTAGTATAACTAGCGGGGAATACAATGAGCAGTTCTTC | CASSITSGEYNEQFF
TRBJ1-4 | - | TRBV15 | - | TGTGCCACCAGCAGAGATCCAGCCCCAACGGGTGAAAAACTGTTTTTT | CATSRDPAPTGEKLFF
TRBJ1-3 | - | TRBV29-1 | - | TGCAGCGTTGAACTTGGAAACACCATATATTTT | CSVELGNTIYF
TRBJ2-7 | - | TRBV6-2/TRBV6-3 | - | TGTGCCAGCAGCACAAGCGGGCCCAGGCGGGGGCAGTACTTC | CASSTSGPRRGQYF
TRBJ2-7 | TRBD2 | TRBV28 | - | TGTGCCAGCAGTTTGGCGGGAGGGCCTCGAGAGCAGTACTTC | CASSLAGGPREQYF
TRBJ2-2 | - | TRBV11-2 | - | TGTGCCAGCAGCCCCCGGGGGACGAACACCGGGGAGCTGTTTTTT | CASSPRGTNTGELFF
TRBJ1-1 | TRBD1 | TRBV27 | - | TGTGCCAGCAGTACAACCCTGACAGGGGGCACTGAAGCTTTCTTT | CASSTTLTGGTEAFF
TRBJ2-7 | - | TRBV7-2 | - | TGTGCCAGCAGCTTACGACTCACCTACGAGCAGTACTTC | CASSLRLTYEQYF
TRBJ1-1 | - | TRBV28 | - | TGTGCCAGCAGTTCCCCCCGGGGGGCTGGTACTGAAGCTTTCTTT | CASSSPRGAGTEAFF
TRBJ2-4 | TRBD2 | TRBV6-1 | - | TGTGCCAGCAGTCGCGGGGGACCTAAAAACATTCAGTACTTC | CASSRGGPKNIQYF
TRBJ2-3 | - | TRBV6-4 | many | TGTGCCAGCAGTGACTCTGCCGGGGTAGCAGATACGCAGTATTTT | CASSDSAGVADTQYF
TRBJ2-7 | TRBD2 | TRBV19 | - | TGTGCCAGTAGTAGCACTAGCGGGACCACCTACGAGCAGTACTTC | CASSSTSGTTYEQYF
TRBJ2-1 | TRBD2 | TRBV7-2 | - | TGTGCCAGCAGCTTGCTCGCCCCGAGCGGGGGAAGTTACAATGAGCAGTTCTTC | CASSLLAPSGGSYNEQFF
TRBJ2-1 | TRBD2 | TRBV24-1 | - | TGTGCCACCAGTGCCGAAGGGGGGACTAGCGGGAGGGCCGAGCAGTTCTTC | CATSAEGGTSGRAEQFF
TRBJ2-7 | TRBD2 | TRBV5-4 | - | TGTGCCAGCAGCTCTGTGACTAGCCGGCACGAGCAGTACTTC | CASSSVTSRHEQYF
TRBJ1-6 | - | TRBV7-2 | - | TGTGCCAGCAGCTTGCCTCAGACGGGTTATAATTCACCCCTCCACTTT | CASSLPQTGYNSPLHF
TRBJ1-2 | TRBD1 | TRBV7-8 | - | TGTGCCAGCAGTATAGCAGGGGGCGCAGGAAGGGGCTACACCTTC | CASSIAGGAGRGYTF
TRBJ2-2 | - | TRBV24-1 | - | TGTGCCACCAGTGACTCCACGGCAGGGATGTTTTACCGGGAGCTGTTTTTT | CATSDSTAGMFYRELFF
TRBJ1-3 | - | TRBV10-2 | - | TGCGCCAGCAGTGCAGGGGATGGAAACACCATATATTTT | CASSAGDGNTIYF
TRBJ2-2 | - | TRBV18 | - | TGTGCCAGCTCACCAGAGGACACAGATATGTCCGGGGAGCTGTTTTTT | CASSPEDTDMSGELFF
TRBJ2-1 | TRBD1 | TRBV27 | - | TGTGCCAGCAGGGCCGGGACAGGGACTTACAATGAGCAGTTCTTC | CASRAGTGTYNEQFF
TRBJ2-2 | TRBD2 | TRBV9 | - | TGTGCCAGCAGTCCGGGGATCGGGGGGGACACCGGGGAGCTGTTTTTT | CASSPGIGGDTGELFF
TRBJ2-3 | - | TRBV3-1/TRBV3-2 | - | TGTGCCAGCAGCCAGGCGGGGGCTACACCCGATACGCAGTATTTT | CASSQAGATPDTQYF
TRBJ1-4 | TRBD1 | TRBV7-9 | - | TGTGCCAGCAGTTCTAACCGGGACAGTGGAGAAAAACTGTTTTTT | CASSSNRDSGEKLFF
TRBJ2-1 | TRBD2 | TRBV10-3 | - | TGTGCCATCAGAGGGTTCGGGACTAGCGGGAGGGTGCATGAGCAGTTCTTC | CAIRGFGTSGRVHEQFF
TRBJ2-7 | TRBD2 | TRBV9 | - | TGTGCCAGCAGCCCCCTAGCGGGAGGGTTCGGGACCTACGAGCAGTACTTC | CASSPLAGGFGTYEQYF
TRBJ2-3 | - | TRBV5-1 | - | TGCGCCAGCAGCTCAATACAGGGAAACACAGATACGCAGTATTTT | CASSSIQGNTDTQYF
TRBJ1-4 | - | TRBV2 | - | TGTGCCAGCAGTGAGACTTACCCGGGGGCTAATGAAAAACTGTTTTTT | CASSETYPGANEKLFF
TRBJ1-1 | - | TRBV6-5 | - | TGTGCCAGCAGTTCACAGGGACGGAACACTGAAGCTTTCTTT | CASSSQGRNTEAFF
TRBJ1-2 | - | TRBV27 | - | TGTGCCAGCAGTTTCCAGGGGCAGGGATATGGCTACACCTTC | CASSFQGQGYGYTF
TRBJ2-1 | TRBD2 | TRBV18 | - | TGTGCCAGCTCACCACGGGAGGGCCTCTCCTACAATGAGCAGTTCTTC | CASSPREGLSYNEQFF
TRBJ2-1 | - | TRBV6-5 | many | TGTGCCAGCACGGTGGACTTTCACAATGAGCAGTTCTTC | CASTVDFHNEQFF
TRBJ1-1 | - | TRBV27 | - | TGTGCCAGCAGTTCGCGGGCAAAGAACACTGAAGCTTTCTTT | CASSSRAKNTEAFF
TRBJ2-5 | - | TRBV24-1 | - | TGTGCCACCAGTGAAGTAGGGACACCGGACCAAGAGACCCAGTACTTC | CATSEVGTPDQETQYF
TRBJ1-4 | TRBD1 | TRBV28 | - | TGTGCCAGCAGTTTTTTACAGGGGGATTCTGAAATGAGGAAACTGTTTTTT | CASSFLQGDSEMRKLFF
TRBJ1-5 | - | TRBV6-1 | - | TGTGCCAGCAGTGAAAGCGGGCTAGTCGGTTATAGCAATCAGCCCCAGCATTTT | CASSESGLVGYSNQPQHF
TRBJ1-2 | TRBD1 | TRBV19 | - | TGTGCCAGTAGCCCGGACAGGGGCTCTAACTATGGCTACACCTTC | CASSPDRGSNYGYTF
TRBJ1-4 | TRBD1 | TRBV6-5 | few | TGTGCCAGCAGTTTCGCAGGGGGGAGGAATGAAAAACTGTTTTTT | CASSFAGGRNEKLFF
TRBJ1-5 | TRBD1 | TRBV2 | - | TGTGCCAGCAGGCCGGGGACAGGGGATCAGCCCCAGCATTTT | CASRPGTGDQPQHF
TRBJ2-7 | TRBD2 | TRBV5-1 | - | TGCGCCAGCAAACTAGCGGGGGACTTCCGGCACGAGCAGTACTTC | CASKLAGDFRHEQYF
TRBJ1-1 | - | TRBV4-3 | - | TGCGCCAGCAGCCAGTATAAAGCCGGGACTGAGAACACTGAAGCTTTCTTT | CASSQYKAGTENTEAFF
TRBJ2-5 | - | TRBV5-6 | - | TGTGCCAGCAGCTTCCGTTACCAAGAGACCCAGTACTTC | CASSFRYQETQYF
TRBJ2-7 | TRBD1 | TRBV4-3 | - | TGCGCCAGCAGCCAAGATTTTGGGACAGGGGACTACGAGCAGTACTTC | CASSQDFGTGDYEQYF
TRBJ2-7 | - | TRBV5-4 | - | TGTGCCAGCAGCTTGGTGACTAGCTACGAGCAGTACTTC | CASSLVTSYEQYF
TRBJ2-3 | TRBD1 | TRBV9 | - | TGTGCCAGCAGCCCCTCGCAGGGGGCGTCGGGTACGCAGTATTTT | CASSPSQGASGTQYF
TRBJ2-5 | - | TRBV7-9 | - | TGTGCCAGCAGCTTAGCCGGGGTTGGATGGGAGACCCAGTACTTC | CASSLAGVGWETQYF
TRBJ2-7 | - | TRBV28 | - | TGTGCCACAATGGGGAGAGGCGAGCAGTACTTC | CATMGRGEQYF
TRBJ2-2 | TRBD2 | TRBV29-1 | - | TGCAGCGCCCTCCGGCCATTAGTGGCTAGCGGGAGTACGAACACCGGGGAGCTGTTTTTT | CSALRPLVASGSTNTGELFF
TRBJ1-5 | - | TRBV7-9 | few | TGTGCCAGCAGCCAATCCTCAGGGGACCAGCCCCAGCATTTT | CASSQSSGDQPQHF